The rows below give T cell receptor beta chains drawn from one sample of a study of T cell responses to AZD1222 COVID-19 vaccine. Profiled with immunoSEQ multiplex PCR; TCRdb holds only in-frame clones, not every one. Altogether roughly 170,000 clones are present, 94% being singletons, with the ten largest covering 1.6%. The source material was peripheral blood, sampled 28 days after the second AZD1222 dose. The receptors originated from an adult who received the AZD1222 COVID-19 vaccine. CDR3s include the opening cysteine and the closing phenylalanine or tryptophan. Fields, in order: J gene, V gene, CDR3 protein.

j_gene: TRBJ2-5; v_gene: TRBV7-6; CDR3aa: CASSLTLRASDQETQYF
j_gene: TRBJ1-2; v_gene: TRBV6-6; CDR3aa: CASSYSNGPRLGGYTF
j_gene: TRBJ1-4; v_gene: TRBV6-5; CDR3aa: CASSKATTNEKLFF
j_gene: TRBJ2-5; v_gene: TRBV7-9; CDR3aa: CASSSKETQYF
j_gene: TRBJ2-1; v_gene: TRBV28; CDR3aa: CATLDRHNEQFF
j_gene: TRBJ2-3; v_gene: TRBV3-1/TRBV3-2; CDR3aa: CASSQVDGTDTQYF
j_gene: TRBJ1-5; v_gene: TRBV12-3/TRBV12-4; CDR3aa: CASTRDSYQPQHF
j_gene: TRBJ2-7; v_gene: TRBV29-1; CDR3aa: CSTKGGAEQYF
j_gene: TRBJ2-1; v_gene: TRBV2; CDR3aa: CASSETSGRNEQFF
j_gene: TRBJ2-7; v_gene: TRBV28; CDR3aa: CASSLWTGPTYEQYF
j_gene: TRBJ2-3; v_gene: TRBV2; CDR3aa: CASGSVGRGRTDTQYF
j_gene: TRBJ2-6; v_gene: TRBV6-4; CDR3aa: CASSEGGNPGANVLTF
j_gene: TRBJ2-4; v_gene: TRBV28; CDR3aa: CASSLGLGIQYF
j_gene: TRBJ1-1; v_gene: TRBV4-1; CDR3aa: CASSQLGPDGEAFF
j_gene: TRBJ1-1; v_gene: TRBV7-2; CDR3aa: CASSLSTGGSSAFF
j_gene: TRBJ1-2; v_gene: TRBV28; CDR3aa: CASTAGRNYGYTF
j_gene: TRBJ2-5; v_gene: TRBV5-1; CDR3aa: CASSLNLGQEETQYF
j_gene: TRBJ1-2; v_gene: TRBV2; CDR3aa: CASSEQGNYGYTF
j_gene: TRBJ2-1; v_gene: TRBV4-2; CDR3aa: CASSSIIGGRPEQFF
j_gene: TRBJ1-1; v_gene: TRBV18; CDR3aa: CASSPLGGNKNSEAFF
j_gene: TRBJ2-5; v_gene: TRBV10-3; CDR3aa: CASREDSYQETQYF
j_gene: TRBJ2-3; v_gene: TRBV11-3; CDR3aa: CASSFKPSTDTQYF
j_gene: TRBJ1-6; v_gene: TRBV2; CDR3aa: CASRDGRGSSYNSPLHF
j_gene: TRBJ1-2; v_gene: TRBV5-1; CDR3aa: CASSAAGGNYGYTF
j_gene: TRBJ1-2; v_gene: TRBV7-2; CDR3aa: CASSSNLGSGYTF
j_gene: TRBJ1-1; v_gene: TRBV4-1; CDR3aa: CASSLPGQGNTEAFF
j_gene: TRBJ1-2; v_gene: TRBV6-6; CDR3aa: CASSYPDRGWGYTF
j_gene: TRBJ1-1; v_gene: TRBV10-3; CDR3aa: CAISEGTEAFF
j_gene: TRBJ1-2; v_gene: TRBV11-2; CDR3aa: CASSLDQRGSGGYTF
j_gene: TRBJ2-2; v_gene: TRBV29-1; CDR3aa: CSVRRTGAGELFF
j_gene: TRBJ2-7; v_gene: TRBV5-4; CDR3aa: CASSSLQNEQYF
j_gene: TRBJ2-7; v_gene: TRBV5-5; CDR3aa: CASSLGPEGSEQYF
j_gene: TRBJ2-1; v_gene: TRBV4-2; CDR3aa: CASSQPFNEQFF
j_gene: TRBJ1-1; v_gene: TRBV2; CDR3aa: CASKLNIGGTEAFF
j_gene: TRBJ2-1; v_gene: TRBV7-2; CDR3aa: CASSAQSNKGYNEQFF
j_gene: TRBJ1-1; v_gene: TRBV13; CDR3aa: CASSWRREETEAFF
j_gene: TRBJ1-1; v_gene: TRBV19; CDR3aa: CASSNPGAPHGTEAFF
j_gene: TRBJ2-1; v_gene: TRBV4-3; CDR3aa: CASSQSDRDGNEQFF
j_gene: TRBJ2-3; v_gene: TRBV7-9; CDR3aa: CASSLVGTPTDTQYF
j_gene: TRBJ1-2; v_gene: TRBV3-1/TRBV3-2; CDR3aa: CASSQDFEGYGYTF
j_gene: TRBJ2-3; v_gene: TRBV10-3; CDR3aa: CAISEFKRERADTQYF
j_gene: TRBJ1-3; v_gene: TRBV5-1; CDR3aa: CASSFGSSGNTIYF
j_gene: TRBJ2-1; v_gene: TRBV2; CDR3aa: CASSASGYEQFF
j_gene: TRBJ1-6; v_gene: TRBV19; CDR3aa: CASSTKRTGHNSPLHF
j_gene: TRBJ1-6; v_gene: TRBV28; CDR3aa: CASSRPPSPLHF
j_gene: TRBJ2-2; v_gene: TRBV28; CDR3aa: CASSETANTGELFF
j_gene: TRBJ2-5; v_gene: TRBV5-1; CDR3aa: CASSSMQGNQETQYF